Below are 8 T cell receptor beta chains sequenced from a single sample in a study of somatic mutations in cytotoxic T cells in rheumatoid arthritis. Sequencing used immunoSEQ multiplex PCR; TCRdb keeps in-frame clones, though not all of them. The sample contains 13,000 to 15,000 clones, over 70% of which appear only once. Material for sequencing was CD8+ T cells sorted from blood. These receptors came from an adult with rheumatoid arthritis.

This rearrangement joins TRBV15 to TRBJ1-5; D is unresolved. Trimming left V 6 bases short and J 6 bases short, with 12 bases between. The CDR3 is 13 residues long. Germline assignment: CDR1 LNHNV and CDR2 YYDKDF (reference sequence). The CDR3: CATSGGRGQPQHF. The CDR3 DNA sequence: TGTGCCACCAGTGGCGGCCGGGGTCAGCCCCAGCATTTT. The entire variable domain, with the rest obtained from reference TRBV15 and TRBJ1-5, is as follows: DAMVIQNPRYQVTQFGKPVTLSCSQTLNHNVMYWYQQKSSQAPKLLFHYYDKDFNNEADTPDNFQSRRPNTSFCFLDIRSPGLGDTAMYLCATSGGRGQPQHFGDGTRLSIL.

The J gene is TRBJ2-5, the V gene TRBV27, with D possibly TRBD2 on 5 matching bases. Germline V gene sequence: CDR1 MNHEY, CDR2 SMNVEV (reference sequence). This CDR3 comprises 15 residues. Trimming removed 6 bases from V and 1 base from J, with 15 bases in between. The CDR3 loop is CASRLTTAVQETQYF. The CDR3 bases are TGTGCCAGCAGGCTGACTACAGCCGTCCAAGAGACCCAGTACTTC.

The rearrangement joins TRBV9 to TRBJ2-3; 9 bases align to TRBD1. The CDR3 runs 14 residues. The junction had 3 bases not matched to a gene; V was cut back by 3 bases and J by 4 bases. CDR1 and CDR2 from the germline V gene are SGDLS and YYNGEE. The CDR3: CASSAGQGPDTQYF. In DNA form, the CDR3 reads TGTGCCAGCAGCGCCGGACAGGGGCCAGATACGCAGTATTTT.

This chain uses TRBV7-9 with TRBJ2-7, with D maybe TRBD2 (7 bases). The CDR3 is made up of 14 amino acids. Trimming took off 2 bases at V and 6 bases at J, with 14 bases between the two ends. Germline CDR1 reads SEHNR; CDR2 reads FQNEAQ (reference sequence). The CDR3 DNA reads TGTGCCAGCAGCTTATCGGGGGGCCTCCCCGAGCAGTACTTC. Translating it yields CASSLSGGLPEQYF.

Only a few counts were recorded for this clone. The chain combines TRBV28 with TRBJ1-1, with a tentative D call TRBD1 (6 bases). Germline CDR1 and CDR2: MDHEN and SYDVKM. Trimming left V 3 bases short and J 5 bases short, with 13 bases between. The CDR3 sequence is 14 residues long. Here the CDR3 reads CASSFHRVITEAFF. The CDR3 coding sequence is TGTGCCAGCAGTTTTCACAGGGTCATTACTGAAGCTTTCTTT. Together with reference TRBV28 and TRBJ1-1, the CDR3 gives the full variable domain: DVKVTQSSRYLVKRTGEKVFLECVQDMDHENMFWYRQDPGLGLRLIYFSYDVKMKEKGDIPEGYSVSREKKERFSLILESASTNQTSMYLCASSFHRVITEAFFGQGTRLTVV.

CDR3 sequence: CASTGPTDVSYNEQFF. The CDR3 DNA sequence: TGTGCCAGTACCGGCCCGACCGACGTCTCCTACAATGAGCAGTTCTTC. This sequence joins TRBV19 and TRBJ2-1, with unresolved D. This CDR3 has 16 amino acids. The germline V and J ends were trimmed by 7 bases and 0 bases, with 16 bases remaining between them. Germline CDR1 reads LNHDA; CDR2 reads SQIVND (reference sequence).

V is TRBV27 and J is TRBJ2-1; no reliable D call. CDR1 and CDR2 (germline): MNHEY, SMNVEV (reference sequence). The V gene lost 6 bases and the J gene lost 5 bases, with 14 bases spanning the gap. This CDR3 contains 14 residues. The CDR3 DNA reads as TGTGCCAGCAGCACAATAGAGGCCCACAATGAGCAGTTCTTC. It encodes CASSTIEAHNEQFF.

J is TRBJ2-1 and V is TRBV5-5; D may be TRBD1 (5 bases). Trimming cost V 0 bases and J 14 bases, with 9 bases left between them. Germline assignment: CDR1 SGHKS and CDR2 YYEKEE (reference sequence). The CDR3 has 11 residues. CDR3 sequence reads: CASSLVQGEFF. As DNA, the CDR3 is TGTGCCAGCAGCTTGGTACAAGGGGAGTTCTTC.